The T cell receptor (beta chain) described here comes from a study of blood T cells in healthy people across ages. The length of the CDR3 is 16 residues. Per germline, CDR1 DFQATT and CDR2 SNEGSKA (reference sequence). Trimming stripped 0 bases from V and 3 bases from J, with 15 bases between. This clonotype was seen a few times. Its antigen is not identified. Every donor provided around 10 milliliters of peripheral blood. General study findings and limits: More naive CD4+ cells and higher diversity were found in long-lived than in aged donors.

Next came a second PCR, run for about 6 to 12 cycles, which used a sample-barcoded 5' primer along with a J-beta primer mix. TCRdb re-called the 5' RACE reads through MiXCR, storing one row per CDR3 protein. The data contain around 650,000 distinct CDR3 sequences, less than 45% of them singletons. The chain employs TRBV20-1 and TRBJ1-5; D is uncertain. The sequence was collected from a man aged 80 or over in good health. Material: blood. DNA for the CDR3: TGCAGTGCTAGAGACTTCGGATGGACCCCCAATCAGCCCCAGCATTTT. This encodes CSARDFGWTPNQPQHF.